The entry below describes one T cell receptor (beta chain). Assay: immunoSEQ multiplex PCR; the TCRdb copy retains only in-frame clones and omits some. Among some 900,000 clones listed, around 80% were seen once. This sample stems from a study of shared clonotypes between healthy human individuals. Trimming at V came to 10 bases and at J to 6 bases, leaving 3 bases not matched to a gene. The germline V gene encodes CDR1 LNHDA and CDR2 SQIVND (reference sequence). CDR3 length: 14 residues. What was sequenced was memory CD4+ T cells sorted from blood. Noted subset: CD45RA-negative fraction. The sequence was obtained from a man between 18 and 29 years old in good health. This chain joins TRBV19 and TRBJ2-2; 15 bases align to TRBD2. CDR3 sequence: CATGLAGGSGELFF. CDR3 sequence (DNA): TGTGCCACTGGACTAGCGGGAGGGTCCGGGGAGCTGTTTTTT. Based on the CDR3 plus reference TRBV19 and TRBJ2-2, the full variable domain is DGGITQSPKYLFRKEGQNVTLSCEQNLNHDAMYWYRQDPGQGLRLIYYSQIVNDFQKGDIAEGYSVSREKKESFPLTVTSAQKNPTAFYLCATGLAGGSGELFFGEGSRLTVL.